The 31 T cell receptor beta chains reported below all come from one sample, sequenced in a study of T cells in Graves' hyperthyroidism and ophthalmopathy. RNA transcripts were the template for amplifying TCR beta CDR3 regions. HTBI primers drove first-round RT-PCR of the TCR CDR3. TCRdb called the multiplex PCR reads again in MiXCR, with one record for every CDR3 protein. The table records about 200,000 distinct CDR3 sequences, around 18% of them present only once. Sequencing was carried out using blood. Receptors were obtained from a man aged 35-49 years with Graves' hyperthyroidism.

The sample holds many counts of this clonotype. The rearrangement joins TRBV20-1 to TRBJ1-5; 7 nucleotides match TRBD1. Germline trimming cut 1 base from V and 0 bases from J; bases unmatched to any gene: 3. The V gene's germline CDR1 is DFQATT and CDR2 SNEGSKA (reference sequence). The CDR3 is 15 residues long. CDR3 coding DNA: TGCAGTGCTAGAGCAACAGGGGTTAGCAATCAGCCCCAGCATTTT. It specifies CSARATGVSNQPQHF.

Ten or more counts support this clonotype. The V call is TRBV6-2 or TRBV6-3, the J call TRBJ1-1; possible D gene TRBD1, 5 bases. Germline CDR1 MNHEY, CDR2 SVGEGT. There are 12 residues in the CDR3. Between the trimmed V and J ends, which lost 2 bases and 7 bases, there was a span of 8 bases. The CDR3: CASSYGTFEAFF. DNA for the CDR3: TGTGCCAGCAGTTACGGGACGTTTGAAGCTTTCTTT.

Ten or more counts support this clonotype. V usage is TRBV28 and J usage is TRBJ2-1; D is possibly TRBD1 (5 bases). The CDR3 runs to 16 residues. The ends were cut back, 5 bases at V and 4 bases at J, with 18 bases in the middle. Germline V gene lookup returns CDR1 MDHEN and CDR2 SYDVKM. The CDR3 sequence is CASSANGQIVYNEQFF. For the CDR3, the DNA is TGTGCCAGCAGTGCAAACGGACAAATTGTTTACAATGAGCAGTTCTTC.

V is TRBV19 and J is TRBJ2-1, with D unclear. The V gene's germline CDR1 is LNHDA and CDR2 SQIVND (reference sequence). There are 16 residues in the CDR3. V was trimmed by 3 bases and J by 1 base, leaving 13 bases between them. CDR3 nucleotides: TGTGCCAGTAGTATTTACTCCGGTAGGTCCTACAATGAGCAGTTCTTC. It encodes CASSIYSGRSYNEQFF.

The count of this clonotype is one. V usage is TRBV6-2 or TRBV6-3 and J usage is TRBJ2-1, with D perhaps TRBD2 (5 bases). V was pared by 5 bases and J by 0 bases, with 11 bases between. The CDR3 is 15 residues long. The germline V gene has CDR1 MNHEY and CDR2 SVGEGT. CDR3: CASSDGIYSYNEQFF. The CDR3 DNA is TGTGCCAGCAGTGACGGGATTTACTCCTACAATGAGCAGTTCTTC.

This clonotype appeared once. This chain links TRBV7-9 with TRBJ2-3, with 10 bases identical to TRBD2. This CDR3 comprises 17 residues. The trim removed 6 bases at V and 5 bases at J, leaving 14 bases unmatched. Germline-derived CDR1 and CDR2 are SEHNR and FQNEAQ (reference sequence). This CDR3 is CASRPYFGAGGQDTQYF. The CDR3 nucleotides are TGTGCCAGCAGACCTTATTTTGGAGCGGGGGGGCAAGATACGCAGTATTTT.

Ten or more counts support this clonotype. The CDR3 loop reads CASSTGVEQFF. CDR3 nucleotide sequence: TGTGCCAGCAGTACAGGGGTTGAGCAGTTCTTC. The V gene is TRBV2, the J gene TRBJ2-1; 7 bases map to TRBD1. The J segment lost 9 bases and the V segment lost 5 bases, leaving 1 base of the junction unmatched. The CDR3 has 11 amino acids. Per germline, CDR1 SNHLY and CDR2 FYNNEI. Based on the CDR3 plus reference TRBV2 and TRBJ2-1, the full variable domain is EPEVTQTPSHQVTQMGQEVILRCVPISNHLYFYWYRQILGQKVEFLVSFYNNEISEKSEIFDDQFSVERPDGSNFTLKIRSTKLEDSAMYFCASSTGVEQFFGPGTRLTVL.

This clonotype was detected ten times or more. The rearrangement uses TRBV7-3 and TRBJ1-1; D perhaps matches TRBD1 (5 bases). CDR3 length: 13 residues. V lost 5 bases to trimming and J lost 3 bases, with 10 bases between them. Germline CDR1 reads SGHTA; CDR2 reads FQGTGA. The CDR3 bases are TGTGCCAGCAGCCCCGGGACGGACACTGAAGCTTTCTTT. Amino acids: CASSPGTDTEAFF.

V usage is TRBV28 and J usage is TRBJ2-1, with a weak D call TRBD2 (6 bases). V dropped 6 bases and J dropped 0 bases, with 18 bases sitting between them. Germline CDR1 is MDHEN and CDR2 is SYDVKM. The length of the CDR3 is 17 residues. The CDR3 nucleotides are TGTGCCAGCAGCAACACACGGCGGGGAAGCTCCTACAATGAGCAGTTCTTC. This encodes CASSNTRRGSSYNEQFF.

This clonotype has a count of ten or more. The chain combines TRBV11-2 with TRBJ2-1; the D gene could be TRBD1 or TRBD2 (5 bases each). Germline V gene data show CDR1 as SGHAT and CDR2 as FQNNGV. The length of the CDR3 is 12 residues. Trimming removed 7 bases from V and 10 bases from J, with 14 bases in between. CDR3: CASNPQGVEQFF. The CDR3 DNA follows: TGTGCCAGCAACCCCCAGGGAGTCGAGCAGTTCTTC. The variable domain in full, completed from reference TRBV11-2 and TRBJ2-1, reads EAGVAQSPRYKIIEKRQSVAFWCNPISGHATLYWYQQILGQGPKLLIQFQNNGVVDDSQLPKDRFSAERLKGVDSTLKIQPAKLEDSAVYLCASNPQGVEQFFGPGTRLTVL.

CDR3 protein: CATSRDTGQGAYNEQFF. The CDR3 bases are TGTGCCACCAGCAGAGACACGGGACAGGGTGCGTACAATGAGCAGTTCTTC. The chain links TRBV15 to TRBJ2-1; 9 nucleotides agree with TRBD1. This CDR3 is built from 17 residues. With V trimmed by 0 bases and J by 4 bases, 7 bases remained unmatched. Germline assignment: CDR1 LNHNV and CDR2 YYDKDF (reference sequence). The variable domain in full, with the rest retrieved from reference TRBV15 and TRBJ2-1, is DAMVIQNPRYQVTQFGKPVTLSCSQTLNHNVMYWYQQKSSQAPKLLFHYYDKDFNNEADTPDNFQSRRPNTSFCFLDIRSPGLGDTAMYLCATSRDTGQGAYNEQFFGPGTRLTVL.

The chain employs TRBV28 and TRBJ1-5; 11 positions match TRBD1. V was clipped by 6 bases and J by 6 bases; unmatched bases: 10. Germline V gene sequence: CDR1 MDHEN, CDR2 SYDVKM. This CDR3 is built from 16 residues. CDR3 loop: CASRPAGTGGFQPQHF. The CDR3 nucleotides read TGTGCCAGCAGGCCGGCCGGGACAGGGGGGTTTCAGCCCCAGCATTTT.

The table lists this clonotype with a few counts. The CDR3: CASRPQGAQDNEQFF. DNA of the CDR3: TGCGCCAGCAGACCCCAGGGGGCGCAAGACAATGAGCAGTTCTTC. The rearrangement links TRBV5-1 to TRBJ2-1, with TRBD1 matching over 8 bases. V lost 5 bases and J lost 5; bases outside the gene matches: 9. The CDR3 extends over 15 amino acids. Germline loops: CDR1 SGHRS, CDR2 YFSETQ.

This clonotype showed up just a few times. This chain links TRBV5-5 with TRBJ1-6; 8 positions match TRBD1. Germline lookup yields CDR1 SGHKS and CDR2 YYEKEE (reference sequence). The CDR3 length is 14 residues. The ends lost 6 bases at V and 9 bases at J; junction bases unmatched: 8. Written as DNA, the CDR3 is TGTGCCAGCATCCACAGGGGGTCCGTTTCACCCCTCCACTTT. Amino acids: CASIHRGSVSPLHF.

This clonotype has at least ten counts. The V call is TRBV2, the J call TRBJ2-3; D uncertain. V was pared by 1 base and J by 5 bases, with 4 bases between. The CDR3 has 12 residues. Germline V gene data show CDR1 as SNHLY and CDR2 as FYNNEI. DNA of the CDR3: TGTGCCAGCAGTGAAGGCCAAGATACGCAGTATTTT. As protein: CASSEGQDTQYF.

CDR3 coding DNA: TGCGCCAGCACGAGTACGGGACCGGGCTCTGGAAACACCATATATTTT. Encoded protein: CASTSTGPGSGNTIYF. V gene TRBV5-1 combines with J gene TRBJ1-3, with TRBD1 as a possible D gene (5 bases). The germline V gene encodes CDR1 SGHRS and CDR2 YFSETQ. The V end lost 6 bases, the J end lost 0 bases, and 16 bases lay between the germline ends. This CDR3 spans 16 amino acids.

A word on this clonotype: A much larger clone sits a single nucleotide away, making a read error possible. This chain joins TRBV7-2 and TRBJ2-1; D may match TRBD1 or TRBD2 (5 bases each). There are 12 residues in the CDR3. Germline CDR1 and CDR2: SGHTA and FQGNSA. V lost 3 bases to trimming and J lost 12 bases, with 12 bases between them. CDR3 coding DNA: TGTGCCAGCAGCTTGGGGGTGGCGGTGCAGTTCTTC. Translated, it gives CASSLGVAVQFF.

The V call is TRBV12-3 or TRBV12-4, the J call TRBJ2-7; unclear D gene. There are 13 residues in the CDR3. V lost 1 base to trimming and J lost 2 bases, with 6 bases between them. The CDR3 sequence is CASSLGETYEQYF. The CDR3 nucleotides read TGTGCCAGCAGTTTAGGGGAAACCTACGAGCAGTACTTC.

This clonotype was picked up many times. V usage is TRBV11-2 and J usage is TRBJ1-5; D gene unclear. The germline CDR1 and CDR2 sequences are SGHAT and FQNNGV. This CDR3 has 14 amino acids. The V end was cut by 1 base, the J end by 0 bases, with 4 bases between. Written as DNA, the CDR3 is TGTGCCAGCAGCTTAGGGACTAGCAATCAGCCCCAGCATTTT. Translation: CASSLGTSNQPQHF. Full variable domain (missing parts from reference TRBV11-2 and TRBJ1-5): EAGVAQSPRYKIIEKRQSVAFWCNPISGHATLYWYQQILGQGPKLLIQFQNNGVVDDSQLPKDRFSAERLKGVDSTLKIQPAKLEDSAVYLCASSLGTSNQPQHFGDGTRLSIL.

This clonotype came up many times. The chain joins TRBV20-1 to TRBJ2-3; no clear D gene. From germline, CDR1 is DFQATT and CDR2 SNEGSKA (reference sequence). Trimming pared 0 bases from V and 6 bases from J, leaving 19 bases between. This CDR3 has 16 residues. Here the CDR3 DNA reads TGCAGTGCTAGAGAGTACTACTCTCCTACGCGGGATACGCAGTATTTT. It codes for CSAREYYSPTRDTQYF.

The chain joins TRBV12-3 or TRBV12-4 to TRBJ2-4; TRBD1 matches 11 bases. Losses at the gene ends were 5 bases for V and 2 bases for J; bases not matched to a gene: 11. This CDR3 contains 18 residues. CDR3 nucleotides: TGTGCCAGCAGTCCGCCGGGACAGGGGGATCTAACCAAAAACATTCAGTACTTC. Translating it yields CASSPPGQGDLTKNIQYF.

The chain combines TRBV7-2 with TRBJ2-1; 10 nucleotides agree with TRBD2. Germline V lookup: CDR1 SGHTA, CDR2 FQGNSA. This CDR3 has 18 amino acids. V was pared by 1 base and J by 2 bases, with 8 bases of the junction left unmatched. In nucleotides, the CDR3 is TGTGCCAGCAGCTTAGGTATAGCGGGGGGAGCCACCTACAATGAGCAGTTCTTC. Translation gives CASSLGIAGGATYNEQFF.

This clonotype has a count of ten or more. The genes are TRBV30 and TRBJ2-2; no clear D. Trimming removed 3 bases from V and 1 base from J, with 3 bases in between. The CDR3 runs to 12 residues. Germline loops: CDR1 GTSNPN, CDR2 SVGIG (reference sequence). CDR3 in amino acids: CAWSRNTGELFF. The DNA of the CDR3 is TGTGCCTGGAGCCGGAACACCGGGGAGCTGTTTTTT.

The table lists this clonotype with many counts. This chain links TRBV18 with TRBJ2-5; the D gene is possibly TRBD2 (5 bases). The CDR3 contains 15 residues. CDR1 and CDR2 from the germline V gene are KGHSH and LQKENI. The ends were cut back, 3 bases at V and 1 base at J, with 12 bases in the middle. Here the CDR3 DNA reads TGTGCCAGCTCACCCGTTGCGGGTTCCCAAGAGACCCAGTACTTC. This translates into CASSPVAGSQETQYF.

The chain uses TRBV3-1 and TRBJ2-2; TRBD2 aligns across 8 bases. This CDR3 region has 16 residues. Germline V gene lookup returns CDR1 LGHDT and CDR2 YNNKEL (reference sequence). V shed 0 bases, J shed 5 bases, and the junction held 5 bases outside the gene matches. The CDR3 reads CASSQDAGLATGELFF. CDR3 DNA: TGTGCCAGCAGCCAAGATGCCGGACTAGCAACCGGGGAGCTGTTTTTT. Full variable domain (missing parts from reference TRBV3-1 and TRBJ2-2): DTAVSQTPKYLVTQMGNDKSIKCEQNLGHDTMYWYKQDSKKFLKIMFSYNNKELIINETVPNRFSPKSPDKAHLNLHINSLELGDSAVYFCASSQDAGLATGELFFGEGSRLTVL.

This clonotype was observed at least ten times. The chain uses TRBV5-1 and TRBJ2-3; either TRBD1 or TRBD2 may supply D (5 bases each). The germline CDR1 and CDR2 sequences are SGHRS and YFSETQ. With 4 bases removed from V and 2 bases from J, the gap between germline ends came to 11 bases. The CDR3 loop spans 14 amino acids. The CDR3 is CASSTGPTTDTQYF. As DNA, the CDR3 is TGCGCCAGCAGCACGGGACCGACCACAGATACGCAGTATTTT.

This clonotype showed up many times. V and J are TRBV2 and TRBJ2-4; possible D gene TRBD1, 6 bases. The CDR3 is made up of 18 amino acids. Germline-derived CDR1 and CDR2 are SNHLY and FYNNEI. V was shortened by 1 base and J by 0 bases, with 16 bases between the two germline ends. The CDR3 here is CASSEEGVTGIAKNIQYF. CDR3 sequence (DNA): TGTGCCAGCAGTGAAGAAGGGGTTACAGGGATAGCCAAAAACATTCAGTACTTC.

In its sample, this clonotype was seen many times. V usage is TRBV28 and J usage is TRBJ2-4; no clear D. Germline V gene data show CDR1 as MDHEN and CDR2 as SYDVKM. The germline V and J ends were trimmed by 6 bases and 9 bases, with 15 bases remaining between them. CDR3 length: 13 residues. CDR3 bases: TGTGCCAGCAGAGCCTCTAACCGAGGCATTCAGTACTTC. Translating gives CASRASNRGIQYF.

This clonotype was found many times. The J gene is TRBJ1-1, the V gene TRBV28; TRBD1 matches 7 bases. Germline assignment: CDR1 MDHEN and CDR2 SYDVKM. Germline trimming cut 2 bases from V and 1 base from J; bases unmatched to any gene: 10. The CDR3 runs to 17 residues. The chain's CDR3 is CASSLNTGAGANTEAFF. The CDR3 bases are TGTGCCAGCAGTTTAAATACAGGGGCCGGAGCGAACACTGAAGCTTTCTTT.

This clonotype appeared many times. The V and J genes are TRBV6-1 and TRBJ1-4; 9 positions match TRBD1. V was pared by 6 bases and J by 7 bases, with 3 bases of the junction left unmatched. Germline CDR1 and CDR2: MNHNS and SASEGT. CDR3 length: 13 residues. The CDR3 sequence is CASSRDRVEKLFF. For the CDR3, the DNA is TGTGCCAGCAGCCGGGACAGGGTTGAAAAACTGTTTTTT.

The V call is TRBV29-1, the J call TRBJ2-2, with 8 bases matching TRBD1. Looked up from germline, CDR1 is SQVTM and CDR2 is ANQGSEA. Germline trimming cut 7 bases from V and 4 bases from J; bases unmatched to any gene: 14. The CDR3 has 16 amino acids. The CDR3 DNA sequence: TGCAGCGCCAAAGACCCAGGGGGCCGGGGCACCGGGGAGCTGTTTTTT. Translating it yields CSAKDPGGRGTGELFF.